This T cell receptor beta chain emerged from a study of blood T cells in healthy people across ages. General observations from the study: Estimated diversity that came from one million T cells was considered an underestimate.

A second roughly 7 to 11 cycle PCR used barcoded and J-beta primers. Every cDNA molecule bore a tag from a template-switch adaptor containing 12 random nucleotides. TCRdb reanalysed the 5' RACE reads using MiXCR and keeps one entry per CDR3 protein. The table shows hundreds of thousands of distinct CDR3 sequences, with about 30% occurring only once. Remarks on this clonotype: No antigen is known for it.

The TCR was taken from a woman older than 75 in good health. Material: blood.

The CDR3 nucleotides are TGTGCCAGCAGCTTAGTCACCATGGGACAGGGCCTCACAGATACGCAGTATTTT. This gives the protein CASSLVTMGQGLTDTQYF. V gene TRBV11-1 combines with J gene TRBJ2-3; 9 bases fit TRBD1. This CDR3 comprises 18 residues. CDR1 is SGHAT and CDR2 is FQDESV in the germline V gene (reference sequence). The J segment lost 2 bases and the V segment lost 1 base, leaving 10 bases of the junction unmatched.